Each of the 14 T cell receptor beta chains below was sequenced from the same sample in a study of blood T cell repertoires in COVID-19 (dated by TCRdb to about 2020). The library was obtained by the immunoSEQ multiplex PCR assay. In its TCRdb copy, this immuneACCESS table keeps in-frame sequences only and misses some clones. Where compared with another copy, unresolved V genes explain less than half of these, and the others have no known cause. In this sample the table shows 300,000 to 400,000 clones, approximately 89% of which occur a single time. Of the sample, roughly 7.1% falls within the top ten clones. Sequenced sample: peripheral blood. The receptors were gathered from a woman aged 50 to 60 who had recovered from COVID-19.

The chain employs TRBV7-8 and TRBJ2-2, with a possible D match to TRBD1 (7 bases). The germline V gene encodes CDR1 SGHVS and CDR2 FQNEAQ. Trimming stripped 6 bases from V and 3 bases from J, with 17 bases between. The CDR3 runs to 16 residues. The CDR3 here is CASRAPGQRDTGELFF. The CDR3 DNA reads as TGTGCCAGCAGAGCGCCGGGACAGCGGGACACCGGGGAGCTGTTTTTT.

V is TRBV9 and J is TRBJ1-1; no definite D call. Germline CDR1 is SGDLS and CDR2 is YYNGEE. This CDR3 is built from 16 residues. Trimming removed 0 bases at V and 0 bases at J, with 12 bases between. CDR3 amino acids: CASSVGAGRMNTEAFF. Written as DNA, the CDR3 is TGTGCCAGCAGCGTAGGAGCCGGTCGCATGAACACTGAAGCTTTCTTT.

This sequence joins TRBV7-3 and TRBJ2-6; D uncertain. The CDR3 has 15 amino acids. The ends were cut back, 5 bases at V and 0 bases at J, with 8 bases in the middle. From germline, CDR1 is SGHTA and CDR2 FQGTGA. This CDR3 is CASSSELSGANVLTF. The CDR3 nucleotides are TGTGCCAGCAGCAGCGAGCTCTCTGGGGCCAACGTCCTGACTTTC.

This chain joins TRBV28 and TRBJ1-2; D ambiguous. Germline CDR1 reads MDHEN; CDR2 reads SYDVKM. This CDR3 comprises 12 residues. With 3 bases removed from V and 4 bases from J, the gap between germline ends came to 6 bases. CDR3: CASSFRSYGYTF. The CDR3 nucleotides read TGTGCCAGCAGTTTCAGAAGCTATGGCTACACCTTC.

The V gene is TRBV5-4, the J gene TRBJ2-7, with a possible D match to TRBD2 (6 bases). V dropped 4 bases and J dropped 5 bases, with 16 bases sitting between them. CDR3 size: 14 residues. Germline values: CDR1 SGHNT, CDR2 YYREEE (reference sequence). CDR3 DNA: TGTGCCAGCAGCCCCCGGGAGTCTCTGGACGAGCAGTACTTC. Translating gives CASSPRESLDEQYF.

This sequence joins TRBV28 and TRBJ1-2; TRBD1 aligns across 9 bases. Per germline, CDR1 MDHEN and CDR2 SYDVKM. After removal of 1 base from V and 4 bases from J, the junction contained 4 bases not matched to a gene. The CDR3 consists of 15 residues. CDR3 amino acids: CASSLSGTGRYGYTF. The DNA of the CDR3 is TGTGCCAGCAGTTTATCTGGGACAGGGCGCTATGGCTACACCTTC.

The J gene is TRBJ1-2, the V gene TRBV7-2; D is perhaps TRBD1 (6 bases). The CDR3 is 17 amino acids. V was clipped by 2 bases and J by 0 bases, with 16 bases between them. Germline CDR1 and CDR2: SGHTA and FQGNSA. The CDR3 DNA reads TGTGCCAGCAGCTTATTGGGGGGGGCATTAACTAACTATGGCTACACCTTC. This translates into CASSLLGGALTNYGYTF.

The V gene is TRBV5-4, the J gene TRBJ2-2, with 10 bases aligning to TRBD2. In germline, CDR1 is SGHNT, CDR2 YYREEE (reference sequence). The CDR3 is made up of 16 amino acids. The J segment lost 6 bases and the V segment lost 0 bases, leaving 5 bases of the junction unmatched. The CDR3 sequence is CASSLVASGSPGELFF. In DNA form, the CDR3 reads TGTGCCAGCAGCTTGGTGGCTAGCGGGAGCCCCGGGGAGCTGTTTTTT.

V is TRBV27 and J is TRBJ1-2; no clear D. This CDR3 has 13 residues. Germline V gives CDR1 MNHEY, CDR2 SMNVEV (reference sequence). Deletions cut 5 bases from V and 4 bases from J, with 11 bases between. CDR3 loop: CASSEIPGYGYTF. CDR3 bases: TGTGCCAGCAGTGAGATCCCCGGCTATGGCTACACCTTC.

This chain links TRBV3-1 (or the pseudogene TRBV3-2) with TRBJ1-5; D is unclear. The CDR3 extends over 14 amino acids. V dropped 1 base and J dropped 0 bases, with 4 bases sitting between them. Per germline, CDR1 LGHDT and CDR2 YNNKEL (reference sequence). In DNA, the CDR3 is TGTGCCAGCAGCCAAGGGCCTAGCAATCAGCCCCAGCATTTT. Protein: CASSQGPSNQPQHF.

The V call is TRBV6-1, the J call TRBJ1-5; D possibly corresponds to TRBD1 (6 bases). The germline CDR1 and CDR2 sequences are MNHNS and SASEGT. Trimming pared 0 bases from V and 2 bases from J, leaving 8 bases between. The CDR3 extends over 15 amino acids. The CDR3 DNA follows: TGTGCCAGCAGTGAAGCAGGGGGGGGCAATCAGCCCCAGCATTTT. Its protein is CASSEAGGGNQPQHF.

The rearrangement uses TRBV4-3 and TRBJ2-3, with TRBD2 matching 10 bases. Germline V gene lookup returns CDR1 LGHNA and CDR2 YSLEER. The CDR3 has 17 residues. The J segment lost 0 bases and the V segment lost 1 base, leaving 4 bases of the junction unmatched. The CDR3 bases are TGCGCCAGCAGCCAAGGCCTAGCGGGAGCTAGCACAGATACGCAGTATTTT. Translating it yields CASSQGLAGASTDTQYF.

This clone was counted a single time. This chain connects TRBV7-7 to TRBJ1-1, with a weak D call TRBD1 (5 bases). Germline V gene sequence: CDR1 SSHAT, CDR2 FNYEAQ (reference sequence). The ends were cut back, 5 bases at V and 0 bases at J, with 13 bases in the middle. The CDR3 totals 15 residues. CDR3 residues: CASSDDSRMNTEAFF. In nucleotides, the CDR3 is TGTGCCAGCAGCGACGACAGCCGCATGAACACTGAAGCTTTCTTT.

Written as DNA, the CDR3 is TGTGCCAGCAGCTTAGCGGGACAGACCTACAATGAGCAGTTCTTC. The encoded protein is CASSLAGQTYNEQFF. The V and J genes are TRBV11-3 and TRBJ2-1; 7 positions agree with TRBD1. This CDR3 is built from 15 residues. Germline assignment: CDR1 SGHNT and CDR2 YENEEA. With V trimmed by 1 base and J by 2 bases, 2 bases remained unmatched. Supplemented by reference TRBV11-3 and TRBJ2-1, the full variable domain reads EAGVVQSPRYKIIEKKQPVAFWCNPISGHNTLYWYLQNLGQGPELLIRYENEEAVDDSQLPKDRFSAERLKGVDSTLKIQPAELGDSAVYLCASSLAGQTYNEQFFGPGTRLTVL.